This TCR beta chain was identified in a study of T cell responses to AZD1222 COVID-19 vaccine. General study findings and limits: Repertoire collection took place solely once the T cell response had peaked. At 160-218 and 743-854, vaccine-associated CD4 TCRs were dominant, and they spanned spike. Two doses of AZD1222 preceded a rise in Spike-specific TCR breadth and depth. The donors showed a predominance of white British ancestry and of females, with possible underestimation of clonal diversity.

Comment on this clone: Its antigen is not known.

V dropped 1 base and J dropped 4 bases, with 10 bases sitting between them. The CDR3 sequence is 14 residues long. Germline V gene sequence: CDR1 SGHAT, CDR2 FQNNGV. Some clones are missing from TCRdb's copy, which holds only in-frame ones; the method was immunoSEQ multiplex PCR. The data contain 90,000 to 120,000 clones, around 91% of them seen just once; the ten biggest clones take up around 20%. The sequences come from peripheral blood, collected on day 0 of AZD1222 vaccination. The receptor comes from an adult in good health. This chain connects TRBV11-2 to TRBJ1-1; D is possibly TRBD1 (5 bases). The CDR3 nucleotides are TGTGCCAGCAGCTTAGGGGGGTATGGCACTGAAGCTTTCTTT. Protein: CASSLGGYGTEAFF. The whole variable domain, filled in from reference TRBV11-2 and TRBJ1-1, reads EAGVAQSPRYKIIEKRQSVAFWCNPISGHATLYWYQQILGQGPKLLIQFQNNGVVDDSQLPKDRFSAERLKGVDSTLKIQPAKLEDSAVYLCASSLGGYGTEAFFGQGTRLTVV.